The 11 T cell receptor beta chains below come from one sample, sequenced in a study of blood T cell repertoires in COVID-19. Repertoires were generated with immunoSEQ multiplex PCR, while TCRdb's copy carries only in-frame clones and drops some. The table lists over 200,000 clones, 86% of them singletons. The sample consisted of PBMCs or T cells enriched from blood (not recorded which). These receptors all come from a woman under 40 who had been exposed to COVID-19.

The rearrangement uses TRBV30 and TRBJ2-7; TRBD1 matches 9 bases. Per the germline V gene, CDR1 is GTSNPN and CDR2 is SVGIG (reference sequence). The CDR3 has 16 residues. V lost 4 bases and J lost 2; bases outside the gene matches: 12. CDR3 nucleotide sequence: TGTGCCTGGACCAGAGCGGGGACAGGGTTCGCCTACGAGCAGTACTTC. This sequence encodes CAWTRAGTGFAYEQYF.

V is TRBV18 and J is TRBJ2-7; 7 bases map to TRBD1. Trimming cost V 3 bases and J 3 bases; bases outside gene matches: 11. The V gene's germline CDR1 is KGHSH and CDR2 LQKENI. The CDR3 is made up of 16 amino acids. The CDR3 sequence: CASSPRPGTEGYEQYF. As DNA, the CDR3 is TGTGCCAGCTCACCCCGCCCCGGGACAGAGGGCTACGAGCAGTACTTC.

The V and J genes are TRBV10-1 and TRBJ2-5, with D tentatively TRBD2 (6 bases). Looked up from germline, CDR1 is WNHNN and CDR2 is SYGVQD (reference sequence). V was trimmed by 6 bases and J by 3 bases, leaving 11 bases between them. CDR3 length: 13 residues. This CDR3 is CASSSGSEETQYF. The CDR3, as DNA: TGCGCCAGCAGCTCCGGGAGTGAAGAGACCCAGTACTTC.

Here the CDR3 reads CASSMRGSYEQYF. CDR3 sequence (DNA): TGTGCCAGTAGTATGCGCGGATCCTACGAGCAGTACTTC. The rearrangement links TRBV19 to TRBJ2-7, with D uncertain. From germline, CDR1 is LNHDA and CDR2 SQIVND (reference sequence). The CDR3 has 13 residues. The V end was cut by 3 bases, the J end by 1 base, with 7 bases between.

The gene calls are TRBV15 and TRBJ2-5; 8 bases align to TRBD2. Germline lookup yields CDR1 LNHNV and CDR2 YYDKDF (reference sequence). J gave up 5 bases and V 0 bases, and 5 bases lay outside the gene matches. CDR3 length: 15 residues. The CDR3: CATSRDAGGGETQYF. The CDR3 DNA is TGTGCCACCAGCAGAGACGCGGGAGGCGGGGAGACCCAGTACTTC.

The chain links TRBV9 to TRBJ2-5; 9 positions agree with TRBD1. The length of the CDR3 is 15 residues. Unmatched junction bases numbered 6, after V lost 3 bases and J lost 3 bases. Germline-derived CDR1 and CDR2 are SGDLS and YYNGEE. CDR3 sequence reads: CASSGERTGEETQYF. The CDR3 DNA follows: TGTGCCAGCAGCGGGGAGAGGACAGGGGAAGAGACCCAGTACTTC.

This rearrangement joins TRBV9 to TRBJ1-3; D uncertain. Trimming pared 6 bases from V and 2 bases from J, leaving 9 bases between. Germline lookup yields CDR1 SGDLS and CDR2 YYNGEE. There are 13 residues in the CDR3. The CDR3 here is CASTSSTGNTIYF. The DNA for the CDR3 is TGTGCCAGCACTTCCTCTACTGGAAACACCATATATTTT.

The chain uses TRBV5-1 and TRBJ2-2; a weak D match, TRBD2 (6 bases). In germline, CDR1 is SGHRS, CDR2 YFSETQ. CDR3 length: 15 amino acids. The V end lost 3 bases, the J end lost 6 bases, and 15 bases lay between the germline ends. The chain's CDR3 is CASSSDPGTSGELFF. In DNA form, the CDR3 reads TGCGCCAGCAGCTCGGACCCTGGGACTTCCGGGGAGCTGTTTTTT.

This clone was recorded once. The gene calls are TRBV29-1 and TRBJ2-3; D perhaps matches TRBD2 (6 bases). The V gene lost 0 bases and the J gene lost 6 bases, with 13 bases spanning the gap. The CDR3 consists of 14 residues. Germline V gene lookup returns CDR1 SQVTM and CDR2 ANQGSEA. CDR3 nucleotides: TGCAGCGTTGAAGAGGGCGGGGCGGGTGATACGCAGTATTTT. It is translated as CSVEEGGAGDTQYF.

The sample holds a few counts of this clone. V and J are TRBV3-1 (or the pseudogene TRBV3-2) and TRBJ1-4; possible D gene TRBD1, 5 bases. The CDR3 spans 15 residues. Germline lookup yields CDR1 LGHDT and CDR2 YNNKEL (reference sequence). V dropped 0 bases and J dropped 4 bases, with 9 bases sitting between them. CDR3 sequence (DNA): TGTGCCAGCAGCCAAGAAGGGCAGGGTAATGAAAAACTGTTTTTT. This gives the protein CASSQEGQGNEKLFF.

V and J are TRBV7-3 and TRBJ1-1, with TRBD1 identical over 8 bases. CDR1 and CDR2 (germline): SGHTA, FQGTGA. This CDR3 is built from 16 residues. The V gene end was trimmed by 0 bases and the J gene end by 2 bases; junction bases not matched to a gene: 5. This chain's CDR3 is CASSLTGTGANTEAFF. In DNA, the CDR3 is TGTGCCAGCAGCTTAACAGGGACAGGCGCCAACACTGAAGCTTTCTTT. The complete variable domain, with remaining parts taken from reference TRBV7-3 and TRBJ1-1, reads GAGVSQTPSNKVTEKGKYVELRCDPISGHTALYWYRQSLGQGPEFLIYFQGTGAADDSGLPNDRFFAVRPEGSVSTLKIQRTERGDSAVYLCASSLTGTGANTEAFFGQGTRLTVV.